Listed below are T cell receptor beta chains from one sample, sequenced in a study of control samples from healthy donors and cancer patients. Sequencing was performed with immunoSEQ multiplex PCR; in TCRdb, only in-frame clones are kept and a portion is missing. The sample yields tens of thousands of clones, around 87% seen once. Sequenced input: PBMCs. The receptors were gathered from a woman between 50 and 59 years old with head and neck cancer. Both conserved end residues are part of each CDR3. The order of the fields is D gene, V gene, clone size, J gene, CDR3 protein, CDR3 DNA. A D gene is named only where the DNA matches it firmly. Part of the rows lack a size; the others show once, few, many or a class for expanded clones.

>NA|TRBV6-5|few|TRBJ2-7
CASSFNDGYEQYF
TGTGCCAGCAGTTTCAACGACGGCTACGAGCAGTACTTC
>TRBD1|TRBV29-1|NA|TRBJ2-7
CSVGGQGAMEEQYF
TGCAGCGTTGGTGGACAGGGGGCGATGGAAGAGCAGTACTTC
>NA|TRBV5-1|once|TRBJ2-5
CATTKGGAYETQYF
TGCGCCACCACTAAAGGGGGGGCGTATGAGACCCAGTACTTC
>TRBD1|TRBV28|NA|TRBJ1-6
CASSFRFGQGNSPLHF
TGTGCCAGCAGTTTTCGTTTCGGACAGGGTAATTCACCCCTCCACTTT
>NA|TRBV6-5|few|TRBJ1-1
CASWSTPITEAFF
TGTGCCAGCTGGAGTACGCCGATCACTGAAGCTTTCTTT
>NA|TRBV29-1|once|TRBJ1-3
CSVEDPTPTQRNTIYF
TGCAGCGTTGAAGACCCTACTCCAACTCAAAGAAACACCATATATTTT
>NA|TRBV29-1|NA|TRBJ1-1
CSVGSRGELGTEAFF
TGCAGCGTTGGTAGCAGGGGCGAACTTGGTACTGAAGCTTTCTTT
>TRBD1|TRBV28|NA|TRBJ1-1
CASCRGVEAFF
TGTGCCAGCTGCAGGGGGGTTGAAGCTTTCTTT
>TRBD2|TRBV7-2|NA|TRBJ2-7
CASSLGLAQEQYF
TGTGCCAGCAGCTTAGGACTAGCTCAAGAGCAGTACTTC
>TRBD1|TRBV2|few|TRBJ1-4
CASRSGQGSNEKLFF
TGTGCCAGCAGGTCGGGACAGGGATCTAATGAAAAACTGTTTTTT
>NA|TRBV28|NA|TRBJ1-4
CASRPPGRNEKLFF
TGTGCCAGCAGGCCTCCAGGGCGGAATGAAAAACTGTTTTTT
>TRBD2|TRBV7-6|NA|TRBJ2-7
CASSSRLAGGREQYF
TGTGCCAGCAGCTCCCGACTAGCGGGGGGGCGCGAGCAGTACTTC
>NA|TRBV30|once|TRBJ1-5
CAWALRAGGNQPQHF
TGTGCCTGGGCCCTCCGGGCGGGAGGCAATCAGCCCCAGCATTTT
>NA|TRBV4-1|once|TRBJ1-4
CASSQDRRGEKLFF
TGCGCCAGCAGCCAAGATCGGAGGGGTGAAAAACTGTTTTTT
>TRBD1|TRBV2|NA|TRBJ1-1
CASRLTGANTEAFF
TGTGCCAGCAGACTGACAGGGGCGAACACTGAAGCTTTCTTT
>NA|TRBV13|NA|TRBJ1-1
CASSFLGGASTEAFF
TGTGCCAGCAGCTTCCTTGGGGGGGCATCTACTGAAGCTTTCTTT
>NA|TRBV15|NA|TRBJ2-1
CATSISRLGNEQFF
TGTGCCACCAGCATCTCCAGACTCGGGAATGAGCAGTTCTTC